The 22 T cell receptor beta chains listed next were all sequenced from one sample in a study of shared clonotypes between healthy human individuals. Data came from immunoSEQ multiplex PCR; TCRdb stores just in-frame clones and leaves some out. The sample lists about 340,000 clones, 73% occurring once. Sample: memory CD4+ T cells sorted from blood. Subset described: CD45RA-negative fraction. These receptors were obtained from a man aged 25-40 years in good health.

This sequence joins TRBV29-1 and TRBJ2-1; 12 bases agree with TRBD2. After removal of 7 bases from V and 0 bases from J, the junction contained 13 bases not matched to a gene. CDR1 and CDR2 (germline): SQVTM, ANQGSEA. This CDR3 comprises 18 residues. The CDR3 sequence is CSAVGLAGHLSSYNEQFF. CDR3 coding DNA: TGCAGCGCCGTAGGACTAGCGGGACACCTTAGCTCCTACAATGAGCAGTTCTTC.

With regard to this clone: Other DNA sequences in the same sample also yield this CDR3. CDR3 nucleotide sequence: TGTGCCAGCGGGTTATACGAGCAGTACTTC. Translation: CASGLYEQYF. The V gene is TRBV2, the J gene TRBJ2-7; D not resolved. Germline CDR1 is SNHLY and CDR2 is FYNNEI. This CDR3 spans 10 amino acids. The V gene lost 8 bases and the J gene lost 4 bases, with 6 bases spanning the gap.

The chain carries TRBV2 and TRBJ2-7, with 8 bases identical to TRBD2. Germline values: CDR1 SNHLY, CDR2 FYNNEI. CDR3 size: 14 residues. V lost 7 bases, J lost 2 bases, and 7 bases stayed unmatched. The CDR3 protein is CASNEAGVTYEQYF. Here the CDR3 DNA reads TGTGCCAGCAACGAAGCGGGAGTCACCTACGAGCAGTACTTC.

V and J are TRBV4-3 and TRBJ2-7; D call uncertain. Trimming stripped 0 bases from V and 3 bases from J, with 12 bases between. Germline values: CDR1 LGHNA, CDR2 YSLEER. The CDR3 is 15 residues long. The CDR3 region is CASSQDPRPGYEQYF. CDR3 nucleotide sequence: TGCGCCAGCAGCCAAGATCCCCGACCGGGCTACGAGCAGTACTTC.

The rearrangement links TRBV2 to TRBJ1-4; 7 positions agree with TRBD1. V shed 5 bases and J 8 bases; nucleotides not matched to a gene: 2. Looked up from germline, CDR1 is SNHLY and CDR2 is FYNNEI. The CDR3 loop spans 12 amino acids. The chain's CDR3 is CASSSDREKLFF. CDR3 DNA sequence: TGTGCCAGCAGTTCGGACAGGGAAAAACTGTTTTTT.

This clone was detected only once. This chain connects TRBV6-8 to TRBJ1-2; no clear D. V was cut by 5 bases and J by 4 bases, with 20 bases left in between. The germline V gene encodes CDR1 MNHGY and CDR2 SAAAGT. The CDR3 sequence is 16 residues long. The CDR3 region has the DNA TGTGCCAGCAGTAAGATCCCCTCTAGAAAGACCTATGGCTACACCTTC. Translating it yields CASSKIPSRKTYGYTF.

V gene TRBV6-6 combines with J gene TRBJ1-2; the D gene is possibly TRBD1 (6 bases). The length of the CDR3 is 14 residues. The germline CDR1 and CDR2 sequences are MNHNY and SVGAGI (reference sequence). V was clipped by 0 bases and J by 7 bases, with 12 bases between them. The CDR3 protein is CASSYSQGMSGYTF. For the CDR3, the DNA is TGTGCCAGCAGTTACTCTCAGGGGATGAGTGGCTACACCTTC.

The chain carries TRBV13 and TRBJ2-1; D perhaps matches TRBD2 (6 bases). Germline CDR1 PRHDT, CDR2 FYEKMQ (reference sequence). CDR3 length: 16 residues. V gave up 3 bases and J gave up 0 bases, with 12 bases separating them. In DNA form, the CDR3 reads TGTGCCAGCAGCTTGATCCGGGGGAGCTCCTACAATGAGCAGTTCTTC. It encodes CASSLIRGSSYNEQFF.

The gene calls are TRBV5-1 and TRBJ1-2, with D possibly being TRBD1 (5 bases). V dropped 1 base and J dropped 7 bases, with 20 bases sitting between them. CDR1 is SGHRS and CDR2 is YFSETQ in the germline V gene. This CDR3 has 16 amino acids. The chain's CDR3 is CASSLRRGGSEGGYTF. DNA for the CDR3: TGCGCCAGCAGCTTGAGGAGGGGAGGATCCGAAGGTGGCTACACCTTC. Supplemented by reference TRBV5-1 and TRBJ1-2, the full variable domain reads KAGVTQTPRYLIKTRGQQVTLSCSPISGHRSVSWYQQTPGQGLQFLFEYFSETQRNKGNFPGRFSGRQFSNSRSEMNVSTLELGDSALYLCASSLRRGGSEGGYTFGSGTRLTVV.

The J gene is TRBJ2-5, the V gene TRBV18, with D perhaps TRBD1 or TRBD2 (6 bases each). The germline V gene has CDR1 KGHSH and CDR2 LQKENI. Trimming took 4 bases from V and 7 from J, leaving 16 bases between them. The CDR3 is 14 amino acids. This CDR3 is CASSLTRGEPTQYF. The CDR3 DNA reads TGTGCCAGCTCACTAACGAGGGGGGAGCCGACCCAGTACTTC.

The chain has TRBV19 and TRBJ2-2; tentatively, D is TRBD2 (5 bases). This CDR3 contains 14 residues. CDR1 and CDR2 (germline): LNHDA, SQIVND (reference sequence). V was cut by 4 bases and J by 6 bases, with 12 bases left in between. CDR3 protein: CASSTSSLAGELFF. CDR3 nucleotides: TGTGCCAGTAGTACTAGCTCCCTCGCCGGGGAGCTGTTTTTT.

This clone came up a few times. The V gene is TRBV28, the J gene TRBJ2-7; D gene unclear. The CDR3 runs to 11 residues. Germline V gene sequence: CDR1 MDHEN, CDR2 SYDVKM. Trimming removed 7 bases at V and 7 bases at J, with 11 bases between. In DNA form, the CDR3 reads TGTGCCAGCAAAATTTCCGCTGAGCAGTACTTC. Translating it yields CASKISAEQYF.

Remarks on this clone: Additional DNA sequences in this sample encode the identical CDR3. The chain has TRBV18 and TRBJ2-7, with TRBD1 identical over 8 bases. CDR3 length equals 14 residues. Germline CDR1 is KGHSH and CDR2 is LQKENI. Losses at the gene ends were 6 bases for V and 2 bases for J; bases not matched to a gene: 6. The CDR3 spells CASSPGQGAYEQYF. Written as DNA, the CDR3 is TGTGCCAGCTCGCCCGGACAGGGAGCCTACGAGCAGTACTTC.

The chain is built from TRBV18 and TRBJ1-2; a weak D match, TRBD1 (5 bases). This CDR3 comprises 14 residues. The V and J ends lost 5 bases and 8 bases respectively, with 18 bases between them. From germline, CDR1 is KGHSH and CDR2 LQKENI. The chain's CDR3 is CASSALQGLEGYTF. CDR3 DNA: TGTGCCAGCTCAGCCCTCCAGGGTCTGGAAGGCTACACCTTC.

This chain uses TRBV11-1 with TRBJ2-7, with TRBD2 matching over 12 bases. V dropped 5 bases and J dropped 4; count of bases not matched to a gene: 6. The CDR3 is 15 amino acids. Germline V lookup: CDR1 SGHAT, CDR2 FQDESV (reference sequence). This CDR3 is CASSPLAGGPYEQYF. As DNA, the CDR3 is TGTGCCAGCAGCCCTCTAGCGGGAGGGCCGTACGAGCAGTACTTC.

The rearrangement links TRBV10-3 to TRBJ2-1, with D hard to call. V lost 0 bases and J 9 bases, leaving 6 bases between the germline ends. This CDR3 region has 12 residues. Germline loops: CDR1 ENHRY, CDR2 SYGVKD. CDR3 nucleotide sequence: TGTGCCATCAGTGAGTCGACTGGTGAGCAGTTCTTC. Translating it yields CAISESTGEQFF.

This clone was recorded many times. The chain employs TRBV6-1 and TRBJ1-1; D remains unclear. The CDR3 consists of 14 residues. The V gene's germline CDR1 is MNHNS and CDR2 SASEGT. V was clipped by 1 base and J by 4 bases, with 10 bases between them. The CDR3 DNA reads as TGTGCCAGCAGTGAAGTGCTTACGGGCACTGAAGCTTTCTTT. Translated: CASSEVLTGTEAFF.

CDR3 bases: TGCGCCAGCAGCTTTGGGACAGGGGGCCTCACTGAAGCTTTCTTT. It codes for CASSFGTGGLTEAFF. The rearrangement joins TRBV5-1 to TRBJ1-1; 12 bases are shared with TRBD1. Trimming cost V 2 bases and J 4 bases; bases outside gene matches: 3. The CDR3 consists of 15 residues. CDR1 and CDR2 from the germline V gene are SGHRS and YFSETQ.

The chain uses TRBV7-2 and TRBJ2-7; 12 bases fit TRBD2. The CDR3 covers 15 residues. CDR1 is SGHTA and CDR2 is FQGNSA in the germline V gene. Losses at the gene ends were 5 bases for V and 4 bases for J; bases not matched to a gene: 6. CDR3 DNA sequence: TGTGCCAGCAGCCCCTGGACTAGCGGGGAATACGAGCAGTACTTC. Translating it yields CASSPWTSGEYEQYF.

This chain connects TRBV19 to TRBJ1-5, with D uncertain. V dropped 5 bases and J dropped 4 bases, with 15 bases sitting between them. The CDR3 sequence is 15 residues long. The germline gives CDR1 LNHDA, CDR2 SQIVND (reference sequence). The CDR3 nucleotides read TGTGCCAGTAGTGGGGATGGAGGCCAAAATCAGCCCCAGCATTTT. Protein sequence: CASSGDGGQNQPQHF.

This chain connects TRBV19 to TRBJ2-7; TRBD2 agrees at 7 bases. With V trimmed by 5 bases and J by 3 bases, 4 bases remained unmatched. Germline V gene lookup returns CDR1 LNHDA and CDR2 SQIVND (reference sequence). The CDR3 loop spans 13 amino acids. DNA for the CDR3: TGTGCCAGTAGTGTCACTAGCGACTACGAGCAGTACTTC. Translation gives CASSVTSDYEQYF. Complete variable domain (other parts from reference TRBV19 and TRBJ2-7): DGGITQSPKYLFRKEGQNVTLSCEQNLNHDAMYWYRQDPGQGLRLIYYSQIVNDFQKGDIAEGYSVSREKKESFPLTVTSAQKNPTAFYLCASSVTSDYEQYFGPGTRLTVT.

This clone was counted only a few times. This sample includes further DNA sequences coding for the same CDR3. CDR3 in DNA: TGTGCCAGCAGCGTAGGAAGGGGCGGACTTTACGAGCAGTACTTC. It codes for CASSVGRGGLYEQYF. The gene calls are TRBV9 and TRBJ2-7; D may match TRBD1 or TRBD2 (5 bases each). This CDR3 comprises 15 residues. Germline V gene lookup returns CDR1 SGDLS and CDR2 YYNGEE. V was trimmed by 0 bases and J by 4 bases, leaving 14 bases between them. The full variable domain, with the rest looked up from reference TRBV9 and TRBJ2-7, is DSGVTQTPKHLITATGQRVTLRCSPRSGDLSVYWYQQSLDQGLQFLIQYYNGEERAKGNILERFSAQQFPDLHSELNLSSLELGDSALYFCASSVGRGGLYEQYFGPGTRLTVT.